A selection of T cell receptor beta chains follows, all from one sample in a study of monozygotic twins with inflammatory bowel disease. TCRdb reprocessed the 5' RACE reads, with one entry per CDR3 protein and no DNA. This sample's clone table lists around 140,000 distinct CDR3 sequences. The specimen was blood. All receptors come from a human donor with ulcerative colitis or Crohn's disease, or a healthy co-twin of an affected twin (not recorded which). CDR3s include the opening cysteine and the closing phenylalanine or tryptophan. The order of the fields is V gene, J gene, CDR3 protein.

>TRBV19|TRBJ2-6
CASSILRLIGANVLTF
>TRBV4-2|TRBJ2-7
CASSQDGDEQYF
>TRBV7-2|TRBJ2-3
CASSLVAGSTDTQYF
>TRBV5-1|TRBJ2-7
CASSLFLGLSYEQYF
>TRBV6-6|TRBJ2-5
CACRLAGVETQYF
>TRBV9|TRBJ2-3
CASSVEGGYPSTDTQYF
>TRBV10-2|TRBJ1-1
CASSDRVMNTEAFF
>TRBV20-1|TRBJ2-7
CSAREIRAGVPYEQYF
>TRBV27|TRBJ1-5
CASSFNGENQPQHF
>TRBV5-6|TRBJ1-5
CASSLGPASNQPQHF
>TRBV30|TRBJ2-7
CAWTSGPYEQYF
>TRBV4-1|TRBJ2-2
CASSTSGRTGELFF
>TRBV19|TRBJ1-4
CASSPLAGFSEKLFF
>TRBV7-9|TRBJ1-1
CASSLLDQDTEAFF
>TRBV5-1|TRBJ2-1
CASTLTGGPGNEQFF
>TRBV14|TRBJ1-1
CASSRGQGRNTEAFF
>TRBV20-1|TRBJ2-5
CSGYGGETQYF
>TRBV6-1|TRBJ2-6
CASSNLAGDPGANVLTF
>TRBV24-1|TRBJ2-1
CATSPAGSTYNEQFF
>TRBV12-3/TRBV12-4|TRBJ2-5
CASSLGWIETQYF
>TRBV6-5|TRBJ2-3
CASSFLAGATDTQYF
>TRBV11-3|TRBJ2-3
CASSQGASTDTQYF
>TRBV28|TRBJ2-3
CASSLTIRTAHSTDTQYF
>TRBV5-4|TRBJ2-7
CASSLARGPNTYEQYF
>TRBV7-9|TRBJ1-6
CASSLVGTGNSPLHF
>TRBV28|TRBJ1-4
CASSGGTGAEKLFF
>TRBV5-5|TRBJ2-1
CASSSPRLAGPRDEQFF
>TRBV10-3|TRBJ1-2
CAIRSGTGYGYTF
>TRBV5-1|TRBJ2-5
CASSAGLAGVGETQYF
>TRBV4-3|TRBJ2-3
CASSQSGGRTDTQYF
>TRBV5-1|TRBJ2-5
CASSLGVGTSRKETQYF
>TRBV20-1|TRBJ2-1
CSASGTDYNEQFF
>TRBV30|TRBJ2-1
CAWSVLAGGSSYNEQFF
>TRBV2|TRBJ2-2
CASSENGPNTGELFF
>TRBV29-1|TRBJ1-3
CSVDRGVGGNTIYF
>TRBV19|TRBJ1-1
CASSITSVDTEAFF
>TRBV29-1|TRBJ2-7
CSVEISTYEQYF
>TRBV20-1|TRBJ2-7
CSARDRDYSYEQYF
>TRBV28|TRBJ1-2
CASSFPGQPYGYTF
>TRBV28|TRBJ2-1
CASSYPGGYNEQFF
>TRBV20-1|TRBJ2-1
CSASLSSSYNEQFF
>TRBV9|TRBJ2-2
CASSGPTWNTGELFF
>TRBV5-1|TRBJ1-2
CASSPLKTGNYGYTF
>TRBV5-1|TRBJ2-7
CASSLDSKSYEQYF
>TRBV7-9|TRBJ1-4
CASSFSGTDNEKLFF
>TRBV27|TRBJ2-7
CASSFPGTGIYEQYF
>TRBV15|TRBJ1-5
CATSRTSNSNQPQHF
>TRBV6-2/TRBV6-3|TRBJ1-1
CASSYVGGTEAFF
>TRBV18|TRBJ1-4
CASSLRTVATNEKLFF
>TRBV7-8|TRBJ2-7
CASSLGYNREESYEQYF
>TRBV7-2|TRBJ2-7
CASSSGLAGLYEQYF